A single TCR beta chain is shown here with its context. With a constant-region primer, TCR beta cDNA was made from 450 to 500 ng of total RNA. Nested multiplex PCR, run for three rounds with slightly modified ARM-PCR, yielded TCR beta libraries. Each of the first two PCR rounds ran roughly 9 cycles with TRBV1-TRBV30 forward and C-beta reverse primers. TCRdb independently ran MiXCR on the multiplex PCR reads; one entry per CDR3 protein. The sample contains roughly 55,000 distinct CDR3 sequences, roughly 70% of which appear only once. Between about 17 and 34 mg of unsorted bulk tissue served as the source from which RNA and DNA were co-extracted. This sample was included in a study of tumor-infiltrating lymphocytes in primary liver carcinoma. This CDR3 contains 17 residues. Germline loops: CDR1 WNHNN, CDR2 SYGVQD (reference sequence). With 4 bases removed from V and 1 base from J, the gap between germline ends came to 19 bases.

Sequencing was performed on liver tumor tissue from sampling region 2. Subset meaning: tumor region T2, inferior pole. The clonotype comes from a man between 35 and 55 years old with primary liver carcinoma and hepatitis B virus infection. V is TRBV10-1 and J is TRBJ2-5; weak D call: TRBD2 (5 bases). The CDR3 loop reads CASSGGHAGRSQETQYF. The CDR3 DNA is TGCGCCAGCAGTGGAGGGCATGCAGGTCGGTCCCAAGAGACCCAGTACTTC.